This is a list of T cell receptor beta chains from one sample in a study of post-analysis software for immune sequencing data. TCRdb independently ran MiXCR on the PCR reads; one entry per CDR3 protein. The table records more than 500,000 distinct CDR3 sequences, approximately 31% of them present only once. Sequencing used blood. The receptors derive from a girl aged 2-17 years with multiple sclerosis. CDR3s include the opening cysteine and the closing phenylalanine or tryptophan.

V gene	J gene	CDR3 protein
TRBV10-3	TRBJ2-1	CAISGWTEDDVLIF
TRBV6-1	TRBJ2-6	CASSALTGPGANVLTF
TRBV18	TRBJ1-5	CASSPGTHNQPQHF
TRBV5-4	TRBJ2-1	CASSLEVYNEQFF
TRBV12-3/TRBV12-4	TRBJ1-2	CASSSLREGDANYGYTF
TRBV4-1	TRBJ2-6	CASSQDTGLEFSGANVLTF
TRBV6-5	TRBJ1-1	CASIPRDRGGRMAFF
TRBV10-3	TRBJ2-5	CAIQASRGEETQYF
TRBV7-8	TRBJ2-3	CASSLNRRGLPDTQYF
TRBV20-1	TRBJ2-1	CSARRGVLPNNEQFF
TRBV4-1	TRBJ2-3	CASSQEEYAQYF
TRBV5-1	.	CASSSRDSKPFYEQYF
TRBV20-1	TRBJ1-2	CSARDWGALGDGYTF
TRBV29-1	TRBJ1-1	CSVRRTGAEAFF
TRBV4-2	TRBJ2-1	CASSQERGGYNEQFF
TRBV7-9	TRBJ2-3	CASSRTGPGTDTQYF
TRBV6-2/TRBV6-3	.	CASSSRGSLQETQYF
TRBV20-1	TRBJ2-3	CSGWTDTQYF
TRBV5-6	.	CASSLSPTREQYF
TRBV29-1	TRBJ1-2	CSVARTGSGYTF
TRBV7-2	TRBJ2-4	CASSSVQSLAKNIQYF
TRBV12-3/TRBV12-4	TRBJ2-2	CASRGLYTGELFF
TRBV7-2	TRBJ2-5	CASSLWTQETQYF
TRBV11-2	TRBJ1-2	CASSQTRADYGYTF
TRBV5-4	TRBJ2-1	CASSSRLAGWFF
TRBV6-1	TRBJ2-7	CASSPQGGAPLSYEQYF
TRBV25-1	TRBJ1-2	CASSPGQVAYGYTF
TRBV20-1	TRBJ2-1	CSGISTSNEQFF
TRBV20-1	TRBJ2-1	CSAIQGANEQFF
TRBV11-2	TRBJ1-4	CASNSRGLDEKLFF
TRBV7-8	TRBJ2-7	CVSSSQTSGEHYEQYF